This is a list of T cell receptor beta chains from one sample in a study of blood T cell repertoires in COVID-19. The data were produced by immunoSEQ multiplex PCR, yet TCRdb's version contains in-frame clones alone and is incomplete. The top ten hold 4% to 5.5% of the sample, which has 300,000 to 400,000 clones, about 86% seen once. Input material: PBMCs or T cells enriched from blood (not recorded which). Receptors were obtained from a woman between 35 and 50 years old with acute COVID-19. Both conserved end residues are part of each CDR3. The D gene is left open where the match is weak. Part of the rows lack a size; the others show once, few, many or a class for expanded clones.

clone_size d_call j_call v_call cdr3_aa cdr3_nt
. TRBD1 TRBJ1-5 TRBV7-8 CASSFGQGASQPQHF TGTGCCAGCAGCTTCGGGCAGGGGGCCAGTCAGCCCCAGCATTTT
. . TRBJ1-4 TRBV10-2 CASRLAGETNEKLFF TGCGCCAGCAGGCTCGCAGGGGAGACTAATGAAAAACTGTTTTTT
. . TRBJ1-5 TRBV7-2 CASSLDGRLSQPQHF TGTGCCAGCAGCTTAGACGGTCGCCTTAGTCAGCCCCAGCATTTT
once . TRBJ1-1 TRBV7-9 CASSRVGLNTEAFF TGTGCCAGCAGCCGGGTGGGGCTGAACACTGAAGCTTTCTTT
. TRBD1 TRBJ1-2 TRBV7-9 CASSLVSPTGNHYGYTF TGTGCCAGCAGCTTAGTTAGCCCGACAGGGAATCACTATGGCTACACCTTC
. . TRBJ2-7 TRBV21-1 CASSTRPLVSYEQYF TGTGCCAGCTCCACCCGTCCCCTAGTCTCCTACGAGCAGTACTTC
. . TRBJ1-1 TRBV24-1 CATSDSRNTEAFF TGTGCCACCAGTGATTCCAGGAACACTGAAGCTTTCTTT
. TRBD2 TRBJ2-1 TRBV5-1 CASSPLAGGYNEQFF TGCGCCAGCAGCCCGCTAGCGGGGGGCTACAATGAGCAGTTCTTC
. TRBD1 TRBJ1-2 TRBV4-3 CASSQDPTGDFYGYTF TGCGCCAGCAGCCAAGATCCGACAGGGGACTTCTATGGCTACACCTTC
. . TRBJ1-6 TRBV4-1 CASGVGGVISPLHF TGCGCCAGCGGGGTAGGAGGGGTTATTTCACCCCTCCACTTT
once TRBD2 TRBJ2-1 TRBV27 CASSQRTSYIFSYNEQFF TGTGCCAGCAGTCAACGGACTAGTTATATATTCTCCTACAATGAGCAGTTCTTC
. . TRBJ2-3 TRBV7-8 CASSLDHADTQYF TGTGCCAGCAGCTTAGATCATGCAGATACGCAGTATTTT
. . TRBJ1-1 TRBV6-1 CASSEGGPNTEAFF TGTGCCAGCAGTGAAGGGGGCCCAAACACTGAAGCTTTCTTT
. . TRBJ1-2 TRBV7-3 CASSLREGQGDGYTF TGTGCCAGCAGCCTCAGGGAGGGTCAAGGGGATGGCTACACCTTC
. TRBD1 TRBJ1-2 TRBV4-3 CASSQQGQGNYGYTF TGCGCCAGCAGCCAACAGGGACAGGGGAACTATGGCTACACCTTC
once . TRBJ2-7 TRBV18 CASSPPNPSGLEQYF TGTGCCAGCTCACCGCCCAACCCGTCGGGGTTAGAGCAGTACTTC
. . TRBJ2-2 TRBV2 CASSERNTGELFF TGTGCCAGCAGTGAGAGAAACACCGGGGAGCTGTTTTTT
. . TRBJ2-3 TRBV21-1 CASSKEGDRGLLATDTQYF TGTGCCAGCAGCAAAGAGGGAGACAGGGGGCTCCTCGCTACAGATACGCAGTATTTT
. . TRBJ1-6 TRBV3-1/TRBV3-2 CASSRRETSSPLHF TGTGCCAGCAGTCGCAGGGAAACATCGTCACCCCTCCACTTT
. . TRBJ1-3 TRBV19 CASTTDWSSGNTIYF TGTGCCAGTACCACGGACTGGAGCTCTGGAAACACCATATATTTT
once TRBD2 TRBJ2-3 TRBV5-8 CASSRTRGTDTQYF TGTGCCAGCAGCAGGACTAGGGGCACAGATACGCAGTATTTT
. . TRBJ1-1 TRBV6-1 CASSETDTEAFF TGTGCCAGCAGTGAGACAGACACTGAAGCTTTCTTT
. TRBD1 TRBJ1-6 TRBV28 CASSSPYVTGGTSPLHF TGTGCCAGCAGTTCACCGTACGTGACAGGGGGAACTTCACCCCTCCACTTT
once . TRBJ2-3 TRBV18 CASSPPGLRSGADTQYF TGTGCCAGCTCACCACCGGGACTGAGGAGCGGCGCAGATACGCAGTATTTT
once TRBD1 TRBJ2-7 TRBV28 CASSSPGTAYEQYF TGTGCCAGCAGTTCCCCTGGGACAGCCTACGAGCAGTACTTC
. . TRBJ2-7 TRBV6-5 CASSASAGLFYEQYF TGTGCCAGCAGCGCCTCGGCGGGATTATTCTACGAGCAGTACTTC
. TRBD2 TRBJ2-5 TRBV2 CASKRGGETQYF TGTGCCAGCAAGCGGGGAGGGGAGACCCAGTACTTC
. TRBD1 TRBJ1-2 TRBV19 CASSIEQSRGRFGYTF TGTGCCAGTAGTATAGAACAGTCCAGGGGGCGGTTTGGCTACACCTTC
. . TRBJ2-5 TRBV29-1 CSVVTKTKAQYF TGCAGCGTTGTGACCAAAACTAAGGCCCAGTACTTC
. . TRBJ2-1 TRBV29-1 CSVRGNEQFF TGCAGCGTTCGGGGCAATGAGCAGTTCTTC
. TRBD2 TRBJ2-5 TRBV5-1 CASSEGTSGEETQYF TGCGCCAGCAGCGAAGGGACTAGCGGGGAAGAGACCCAGTACTTC
. . TRBJ1-4 TRBV10-3 CAISESPGAVDEKLFF TGTGCCATCAGTGAGTCGCCGGGTGCGGTGGATGAAAAACTGTTTTTT
medium-sized . TRBJ2-1 TRBV5-5 CASYGGLGFNEQFF TGTGCCAGCTATGGCGGGTTAGGGTTCAATGAGCAGTTCTTC
. TRBD2 TRBJ2-1 TRBV7-2 CASSSPGGGNEQFF TGTGCCAGCAGCTCCCCGGGGGGTGGGAATGAGCAGTTCTTC
. TRBD1 TRBJ1-2 TRBV7-6 CASSLGTGYGYTF TGTGCCAGCAGCTTGGGGACAGGTTATGGCTACACCTTC
. TRBD2 TRBJ2-2 TRBV9 CASSSGGGSTGELFF TGTGCCAGCTCGAGCGGGGGGGGCAGCACCGGGGAGCTGTTTTTT
few . TRBJ1-1 TRBV28 CASRVGHRNTEAFF TGTGCCAGCAGGGTGGGACACAGGAACACTGAAGCTTTCTTT
few TRBD1 TRBJ1-5 TRBV19 CASSRGTGHNQPQHF TGTGCCAGTAGTAGAGGGACAGGACACAATCAGCCCCAGCATTTT
. . TRBJ2-5 TRBV29-1 CSVERGQETQYF TGCAGCGTTGAAAGAGGCCAAGAGACCCAGTACTTC
. . TRBJ1-4 TRBV28 CASSLLGGFNEKLFF TGTGCCAGCAGTTTACTCGGCGGATTCAATGAAAAACTGTTTTTT
once TRBD2 TRBJ2-3 TRBV5-6 CASSTGAGGPRDTQYF TGTGCCAGCAGCACCGGAGCGGGAGGGCCCAGGGATACGCAGTATTTT
. . TRBJ1-6 TRBV19 CASSVLRGGLNSPLHF TGTGCCAGTAGTGTTTTACGAGGAGGTCTTAATTCACCCCTCCACTTT
. . TRBJ2-2 TRBV28 CASSKQVQRTSNTGELFF TGTGCCAGCAGTAAACAGGTTCAACGAACCTCGAACACCGGGGAGCTGTTTTTT
. TRBD1 TRBJ1-5 TRBV15 CATAKSGTAKTNQPQHF TGTGCCACCGCCAAATCCGGGACAGCGAAGACCAATCAGCCCCAGCATTTT
. . TRBJ2-7 TRBV2 CASSETGYEQYF TGTGCCAGCAGTGAAACAGGGTACGAGCAGTACTTC